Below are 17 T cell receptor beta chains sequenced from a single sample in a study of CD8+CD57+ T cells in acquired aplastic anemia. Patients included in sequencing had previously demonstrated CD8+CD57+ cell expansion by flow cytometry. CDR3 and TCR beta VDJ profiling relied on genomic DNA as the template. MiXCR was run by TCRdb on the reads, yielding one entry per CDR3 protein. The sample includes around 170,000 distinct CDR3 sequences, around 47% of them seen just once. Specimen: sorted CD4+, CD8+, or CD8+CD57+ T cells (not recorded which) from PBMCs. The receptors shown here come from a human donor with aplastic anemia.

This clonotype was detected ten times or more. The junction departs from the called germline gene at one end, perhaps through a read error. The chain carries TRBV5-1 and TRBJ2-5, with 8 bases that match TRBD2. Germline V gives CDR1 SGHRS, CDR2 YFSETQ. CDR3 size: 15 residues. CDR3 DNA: TGCACCAGCAGGTCCAGCGGGAGTGTGGGAGAGACCCAGTACTTC. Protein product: CTSRSSGSVGETQYF. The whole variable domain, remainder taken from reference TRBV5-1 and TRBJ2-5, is KAGVTQTPRYLIKTRGQQVTLSCSPISGHRSVSWYQQTPGQGLQFLFEYFSETQRNKGNFPGRFSGRQFSNSRSEMNVSTLELGDSALYLCTSRSSGSVGETQYFGPGTRLLVL.

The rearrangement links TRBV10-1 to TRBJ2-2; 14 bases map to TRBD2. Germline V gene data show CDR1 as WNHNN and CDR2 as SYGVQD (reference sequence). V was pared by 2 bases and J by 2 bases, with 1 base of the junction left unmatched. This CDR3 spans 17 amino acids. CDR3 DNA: TGCGCCAGCAGTGAGGGGACTAGCGGGAGAAACACCGGGGAGCTGTTTTTT. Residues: CASSEGTSGRNTGELFF.

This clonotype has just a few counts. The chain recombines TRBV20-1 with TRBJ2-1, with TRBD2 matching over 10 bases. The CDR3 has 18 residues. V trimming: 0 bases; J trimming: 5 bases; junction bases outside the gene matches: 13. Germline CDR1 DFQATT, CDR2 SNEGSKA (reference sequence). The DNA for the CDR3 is TGCAGTGCTAGAGAGGGCGTCTTCGGACTAGCGGTAAACAATGAGCAGTTCTTC. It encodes CSAREGVFGLAVNNEQFF.

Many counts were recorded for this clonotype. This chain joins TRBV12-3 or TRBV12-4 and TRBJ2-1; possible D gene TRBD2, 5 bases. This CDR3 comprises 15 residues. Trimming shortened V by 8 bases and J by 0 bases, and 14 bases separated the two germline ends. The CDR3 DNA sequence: TGTGCCAGCGTCCGAGCGGCAAGCTCCTACAATGAGCAGTTCTTC. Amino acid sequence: CASVRAASSYNEQFF.

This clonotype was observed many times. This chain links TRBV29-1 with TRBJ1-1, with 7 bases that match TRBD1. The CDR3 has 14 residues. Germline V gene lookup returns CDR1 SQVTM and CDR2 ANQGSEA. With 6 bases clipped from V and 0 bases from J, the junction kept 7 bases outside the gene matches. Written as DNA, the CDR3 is TGCAGCGTGGAAAGGGACAGCATGAACACTGAAGCTTTCTTT. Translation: CSVERDSMNTEAFF.

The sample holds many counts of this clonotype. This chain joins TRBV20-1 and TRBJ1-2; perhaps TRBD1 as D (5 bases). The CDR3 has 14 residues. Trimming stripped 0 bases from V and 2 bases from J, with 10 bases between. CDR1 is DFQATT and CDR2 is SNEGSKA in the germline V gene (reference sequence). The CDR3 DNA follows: TGCAGTGCTAGAGACAGGGTGGGAAACTATGGCTACACCTTC. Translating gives CSARDRVGNYGYTF.

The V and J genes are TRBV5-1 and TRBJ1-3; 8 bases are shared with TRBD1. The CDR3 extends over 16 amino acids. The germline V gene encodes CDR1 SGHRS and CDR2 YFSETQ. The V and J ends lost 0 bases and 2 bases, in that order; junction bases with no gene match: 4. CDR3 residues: CASSLGSDRAGNTIYF. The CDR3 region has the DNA TGCGCCAGCAGCTTGGGATCGGACAGGGCTGGAAACACCATATATTTT.

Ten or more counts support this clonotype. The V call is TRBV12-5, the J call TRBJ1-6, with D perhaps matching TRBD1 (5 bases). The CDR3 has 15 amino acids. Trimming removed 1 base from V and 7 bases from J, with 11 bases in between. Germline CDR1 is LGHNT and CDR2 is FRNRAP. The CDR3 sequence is CASGLGREGNSPLHF. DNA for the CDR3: TGTGCTAGTGGTTTGGGCAGGGAGGGCAATTCACCCCTCCACTTT.

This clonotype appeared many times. CDR3 in amino acids: CASSITSGMFNEQFF. As DNA, the CDR3 is TGTGCCAGCAGCATCACTAGCGGGATGTTCAATGAGCAGTTCTTC. The chain recombines TRBV2 with TRBJ2-1; 10 positions agree with TRBD2. CDR3 length: 15 amino acids. Germline values: CDR1 SNHLY, CDR2 FYNNEI. V lost 6 bases, J lost 6 bases, and 8 bases stayed unmatched. Using reference TRBV2 and TRBJ2-1 for the parts outside the CDR3, the full variable domain is EPEVTQTPSHQVTQMGQEVILRCVPISNHLYFYWYRQILGQKVEFLVSFYNNEISEKSEIFDDQFSVERPDGSNFTLKIRSTKLEDSAMYFCASSITSGMFNEQFFGPGTRLTVL.

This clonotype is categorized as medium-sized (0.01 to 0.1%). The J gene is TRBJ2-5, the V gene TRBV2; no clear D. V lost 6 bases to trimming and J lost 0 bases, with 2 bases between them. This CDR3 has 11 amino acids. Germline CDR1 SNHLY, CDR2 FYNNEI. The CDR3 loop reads CASSYQETQYF. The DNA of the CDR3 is TGTGCCAGCAGCTACCAAGAGACCCAGTACTTC.

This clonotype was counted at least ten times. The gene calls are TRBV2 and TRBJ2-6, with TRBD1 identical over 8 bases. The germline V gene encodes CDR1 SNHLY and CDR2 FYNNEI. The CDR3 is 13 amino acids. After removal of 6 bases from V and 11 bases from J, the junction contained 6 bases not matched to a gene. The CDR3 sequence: CASRGTGAYVLTF. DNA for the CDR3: TGTGCCAGCAGGGGGACAGGTGCTTACGTCCTGACTTTC.

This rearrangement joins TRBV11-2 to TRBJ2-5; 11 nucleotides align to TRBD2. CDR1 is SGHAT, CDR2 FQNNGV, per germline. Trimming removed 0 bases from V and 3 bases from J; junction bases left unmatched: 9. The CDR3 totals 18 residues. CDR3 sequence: CASSLEVLAGGRKETQYF. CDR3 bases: TGTGCCAGCAGCTTAGAAGTCCTAGCGGGGGGCAGGAAAGAGACCCAGTACTTC.

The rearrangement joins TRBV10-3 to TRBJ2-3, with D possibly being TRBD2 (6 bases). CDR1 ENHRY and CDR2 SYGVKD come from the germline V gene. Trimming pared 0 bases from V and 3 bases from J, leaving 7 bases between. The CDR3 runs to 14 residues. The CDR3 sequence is CAISESGGTDTQYF. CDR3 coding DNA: TGTGCCATCAGTGAGTCGGGGGGAACAGATACGCAGTATTTT.

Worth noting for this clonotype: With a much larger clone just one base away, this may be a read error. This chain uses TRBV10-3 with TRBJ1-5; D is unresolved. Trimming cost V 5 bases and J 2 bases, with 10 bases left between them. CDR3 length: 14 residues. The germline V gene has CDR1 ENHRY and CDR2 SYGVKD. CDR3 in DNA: TGTGCCATCAGTTACTCCGCAGGCAATCAGCCCCAGCATTTT. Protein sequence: CAISYSAGNQPQHF.

DNA for the CDR3: TGCAGTGCTCGAGCGACAGAGTTTTCACCCCTCCACTTT. Its protein is CSARATEFSPLHF. The chain is built from TRBV20-1 and TRBJ1-6; D perhaps matches TRBD1 (5 bases). Germline V gene sequence: CDR1 DFQATT, CDR2 SNEGSKA (reference sequence). Trimming pared 5 bases from V and 9 bases from J, leaving 14 bases between. This CDR3 region has 13 residues.

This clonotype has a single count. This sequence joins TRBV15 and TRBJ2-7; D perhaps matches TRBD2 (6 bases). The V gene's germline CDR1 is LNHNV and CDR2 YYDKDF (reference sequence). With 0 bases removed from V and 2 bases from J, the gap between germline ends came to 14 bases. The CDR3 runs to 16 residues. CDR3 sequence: CATSRDSGVTTYEQYF. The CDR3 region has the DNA TGTGCCACCAGCAGAGATAGCGGCGTAACCACCTACGAGCAGTACTTC.

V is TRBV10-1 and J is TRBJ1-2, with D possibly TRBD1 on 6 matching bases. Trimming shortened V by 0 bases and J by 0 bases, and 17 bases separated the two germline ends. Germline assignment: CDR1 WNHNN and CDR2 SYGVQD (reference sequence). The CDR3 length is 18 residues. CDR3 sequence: CASSESTHFRTANYGYTF. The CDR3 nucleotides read TGCGCCAGCAGTGAGTCTACCCACTTTAGGACAGCTAACTATGGCTACACCTTC.